Below, 16 T cell receptor beta chains from the same sample are listed, as sequenced in a study of human T cells and chemical hapten exposure. The time point: patch test 3, about 24 weeks after DPC sensitization. The treatment denotes: therapeutic diphenylcyclopropenone sensitization with weekly scalp DPC. Researchers extracted total RNA from unfractionated whole blood. In TCRdb, the RACE reads were re-called with MiXCR into one record per CDR3 protein. The table includes about 39,000 distinct CDR3 sequences, about an eighth detected once. The sequences come from whole blood, collected in connection with sensitization to the hapten diphenylcyclopropenone (DPC). These receptors were taken from a woman in her thirties or forties with alopecia areata. Some clones in this sample may be carry-over from other donors' samples.

This clonotype was counted ten times or more. This chain links TRBV5-5 with TRBJ1-5; D not certain. The CDR3 contains 12 residues. CDR1 and CDR2 from the germline V gene are SGHKS and YYEKEE (reference sequence). V lost 0 bases, J lost 5 bases, and 3 bases lay in between. The CDR3 DNA follows: TGTGCCAGCAGCTTGGCTGATCAGCCCCAGCATTTT. Translation: CASSLADQPQHF.

This clonotype was counted only a few times. The V call is TRBV4-3, the J call TRBJ2-2; 9 positions match TRBD2. This CDR3 has 16 amino acids. V was clipped by 2 bases and J by 6 bases; unmatched bases: 7. From germline, CDR1 is LGHNA and CDR2 YSLEER. This CDR3 is CASSQISGGGPGELFF. The CDR3 DNA is TGCGCCAGCAGCCAAATTAGCGGGGGAGGCCCCGGGGAGCTGTTTTTT.

V and J are TRBV5-1 and TRBJ2-5, with TRBD2 as a possible D gene (5 bases). V was cut by 0 bases and J by 1 base, with 7 bases left in between. Germline V gene data show CDR1 as SGHRS and CDR2 as YFSETQ. This CDR3 is built from 14 residues. The CDR3 spells CASSLATSQETQYF. Here the CDR3 DNA reads TGCGCCAGCAGCTTGGCCACTAGCCAAGAGACCCAGTACTTC.

This clonotype was counted only a few times. The chain joins TRBV12-3 or TRBV12-4 to TRBJ2-7; 9 bases agree with TRBD2. Trimming cost V 6 bases and J 3 bases; bases outside gene matches: 9. The CDR3 has 15 amino acids. The CDR3 coding sequence is TGTGCCAGCAGCCTAGGGAGCGGGAGGATCTACGAGCAGTACTTC. Its translation: CASSLGSGRIYEQYF.

Ten or more counts support this clonotype. The V gene is TRBV11-2, the J gene TRBJ1-5, with D possibly matching TRBD1 (6 bases). CDR1 is SGHAT and CDR2 is FQNNGV in the germline V gene. The V end lost 4 bases, the J end lost 7 bases, and 11 bases lay between the germline ends. The CDR3 consists of 13 residues. Here the CDR3 reads CASSSDRHQPQHF. The CDR3 coding sequence is TGTGCCAGCAGCTCCGACAGGCACCAGCCCCAGCATTTT.

The chain employs TRBV20-1 and TRBJ2-1, with D unresolved. This CDR3 has 11 amino acids. Germline assignment: CDR1 DFQATT and CDR2 SNEGSKA (reference sequence). CDR3 residues: CSHQADNEQFF. The CDR3 coding sequence is TGCAGCCACCAGGCCGACAATGAGCAGTTCTTC.

This clonotype appeared many times. V is TRBV11-1 and J is TRBJ2-1; D is unresolved. CDR1 is SGHAT, CDR2 FQDESV, per germline (reference sequence). The V end was cut by 1 base, the J end by 0 bases, with 7 bases between. There are 15 residues in the CDR3. The CDR3 here is CASSLEMSSYNEQFF. DNA of the CDR3: TGTGCCAGCAGCTTAGAAATGAGCTCCTACAATGAGCAGTTCTTC. The full variable domain, its missing parts supplied by reference TRBV11-1 and TRBJ2-1, is EAEVAQSPRYKITEKSQAVAFWCDPISGHATLYWYRQILGQGPELLVQFQDESVVDDSQLPKDRFSAERLKGVDSTLKIQPAELGDSAMYLCASSLEMSSYNEQFFGPGTRLTVL.

In its sample, this clonotype was seen many times. The V gene is TRBV7-9, the J gene TRBJ2-1; 13 bases are shared with TRBD2. With 5 bases clipped from V and 7 bases from J, the junction kept 2 bases outside the gene matches. CDR3 length: 14 amino acids. CDR1 is SEHNR and CDR2 is FQNEAQ in the germline V gene (reference sequence). CDR3 in amino acids: CASSPGLAGNEQFF. As DNA, the CDR3 is TGTGCCAGCAGCCCGGGACTAGCGGGGAATGAGCAGTTCTTC.

A few counts support this clonotype. The CDR3 bases are TGTGCCAGCACCTTGGGGGGGGCGGGCACTGAAGCTTTCTTT. Translated: CASTLGGAGTEAFF. The chain recombines TRBV28 with TRBJ1-1, with a weak D call TRBD1 (6 bases). Trimming stripped 7 bases from V and 4 bases from J, with 16 bases between. The CDR3 has 14 residues. Germline assignment: CDR1 MDHEN and CDR2 SYDVKM.

This clonotype came up a few times. The chain links TRBV28 to TRBJ1-2; D ambiguous. Germline CDR1 reads MDHEN; CDR2 reads SYDVKM. The CDR3 is 13 residues long. Deletions cut 2 bases from V and 4 bases from J, with 8 bases between. CDR3 sequence: CASSLKGSYGYTF. The CDR3 coding sequence is TGTGCCAGCAGTTTAAAGGGTAGCTATGGCTACACCTTC.

This clonotype has at least ten counts. CDR3 sequence: CASSPTGDEQFF. The CDR3 nucleotides are TGTGCCAGCAGCCCCACAGGGGATGAGCAGTTCTTC. V gene TRBV7-7 combines with J gene TRBJ2-1, with 7 bases fitting TRBD1. Trimming at V came to 5 bases and at J to 8 bases, leaving 3 bases not matched to a gene. There are 12 residues in the CDR3. CDR1 and CDR2 (germline): SSHAT, FNYEAQ (reference sequence).

The table lists this clonotype with many counts. This sequence joins TRBV7-7 and TRBJ1-5; weak D call: TRBD1 (5 bases). The V end was cut by 10 bases, the J end by 0 bases, with 19 bases between. The CDR3 length is 16 residues. CDR1 and CDR2 (germline): SSHAT, FNYEAQ (reference sequence). In nucleotides, the CDR3 is TGTGCCAACCCGGGGCCGTGGGAGTATAGCAATCAGCCCCAGCATTTT. This codes for CANPGPWEYSNQPQHF.

The V and J genes are TRBV4-1 and TRBJ2-7, with 7 bases fitting TRBD1. Per the germline V gene, CDR1 is MGHRA and CDR2 is YSYEKL. The CDR3 is 15 residues long. V was clipped by 4 bases and J by 3 bases; unmatched bases: 9. CDR3 sequence reads: CASSLDDRAVYEQYF. The CDR3 nucleotides are TGCGCCAGCAGCCTAGACGACAGGGCGGTCTACGAGCAGTACTTC.

This clonotype was seen a handful of times. This chain links TRBV14 with TRBJ1-1; D is ambiguous. Trimming stripped 3 bases from V and 4 bases from J, with 12 bases between. From germline, CDR1 is SGHDN and CDR2 FVKESK. The CDR3 totals 14 residues. The CDR3 loop reads CASSQQSRGTEAFF. In DNA form, the CDR3 reads TGTGCCAGCAGCCAGCAGTCCCGAGGCACTGAAGCTTTCTTT.

In its sample, this clonotype was seen many times. CDR3 in amino acids: CASSGLAGGRYNEQFF. DNA of the CDR3: TGCGCCAGCAGTGGACTAGCGGGGGGACGGTACAATGAGCAGTTCTTC. This rearrangement joins TRBV10-2 to TRBJ2-1; the match to TRBD2 covers 13 bases. The CDR3 extends over 16 amino acids. Germline CDR1 is WSHSY and CDR2 is SAAADI. Trimming cost V 4 bases and J 4 bases; bases outside gene matches: 4.

This clonotype has more than one count but fewer than ten. The J gene is TRBJ2-2, the V gene TRBV20-1; 10 nucleotides align to TRBD2. Germline V CDR1 and CDR2: DFQATT, SNEGSKA (reference sequence). The CDR3 covers 14 residues. V shed 3 bases and J 7 bases; nucleotides not matched to a gene: 5. This chain's CDR3 is CSASLAGVGGELFF. DNA of the CDR3: TGCAGTGCTAGCCTAGCGGGGGTAGGCGGGGAGCTGTTTTTT.